A selection of T cell receptor beta chains follows, all from one sample in a study of T cell responses to AZD1222 COVID-19 vaccine. Only in-frame clones appear in the TCRdb table, and some are missing; sequencing was by immunoSEQ multiplex PCR. The table has 150,000 to 200,000 clones, around nine tenths seen once. Sequencing used peripheral blood, obtained 28 days after the second AZD1222 dose. These receptors all stem from an adult who received the AZD1222 COVID-19 vaccine. The CDR3 runs from the conserved cysteine through the conserved F or W. A D gene is named only where the DNA matches it firmly. Expanded clones are given a class, and other clones once, few, many or no size at all.

v_call	d_call	j_call	clone_size	cdr3_nt	cdr3_aa
TRBV27	.	TRBJ1-2	.	TGTGCCAGCAAGGGGGGTGTGGGGCAGCGCGATCACTATGGCTACACCTTC	CASKGGVGQRDHYGYTF
TRBV28	TRBD1	TRBJ1-2	.	TGTGCCAGCAGCCTTGACAGGGTCTCCGGCTACACCTTC	CASSLDRVSGYTF
TRBV18	.	TRBJ2-7	.	TGTGCCAGCTCATTATGGACAGACTCAAACTCCTACGAGCAGTACTTC	CASSLWTDSNSYEQYF
TRBV9	.	TRBJ1-1	.	TGTGCCAGCAGCCCTACCCTGAATCCCACTGAAGCTTTCTTT	CASSPTLNPTEAFF
TRBV5-1	.	TRBJ2-5	.	TGCGCCAGCAGCGCAAATTCGGGCCAAGAGACCCAGTACTTC	CASSANSGQETQYF
TRBV28	TRBD1	TRBJ1-5	.	TGTGCCAGCAGTTTATCGACAGGGCACTTTCAGCCCCAGCATTTT	CASSLSTGHFQPQHF
TRBV15	TRBD2	TRBJ2-1	.	TGTGCCACCAGCAGAGATCGGCCTAGCGGATCCAATGAGCAGTTCTTC	CATSRDRPSGSNEQFF
TRBV9	TRBD1	TRBJ2-5	.	TGTGCCAGCGACAGGGGCGGGGCGGAGGAGACCCAGTACTTC	CASDRGGAEETQYF
TRBV6-5	TRBD2	TRBJ2-7	.	TGTGCCAGCAGTTACTTCGGGGTAGCGGGAGGGCCCGTGTACTTC	CASSYFGVAGGPVYF
TRBV7-8	.	TRBJ2-3	.	TGTGCCAGCAGGTATACCAGAACAGATACGCAGTATTTT	CASRYTRTDTQYF
TRBV4-3	TRBD2	TRBJ2-6	.	TGCGCCAGCAGCCACTCTATAGCGGGAGGCGGTGGGGCCAACGTCCTGACTTTC	CASSHSIAGGGGANVLTF
TRBV7-2	.	TRBJ2-5	.	TGTGCCAGCAGCTTAGGTACGGATCAGTGGGAGACCCAGTACTTC	CASSLGTDQWETQYF
TRBV18	TRBD1	TRBJ2-1	.	TGTGCCAGCTCACCGGTAACAGGGGGGTCCTACAATGAGCAGTTCTTC	CASSPVTGGSYNEQFF
TRBV4-3	.	TRBJ2-7	.	TGCGCCAGCAGCCAAGAATCGGGGCGTAAGCAGTACTTC	CASSQESGRKQYF
TRBV7-3	.	TRBJ2-5	.	TGTGCCAGCAGCCCGAACGGTGGACTAATAAGAGAGACCCAGTACTTC	CASSPNGGLIRETQYF
TRBV28	TRBD2	TRBJ2-1	.	TGTGCCAGCAGTCGTCCAGCGGGGAACTACAATGAGCAGTTCTTC	CASSRPAGNYNEQFF
TRBV28	TRBD1	TRBJ2-7	.	TGTGCCAGCAGCTCGGGACAGGGGGCTTCCTACGAGCAGTACTTC	CASSSGQGASYEQYF
TRBV7-9	TRBD1	TRBJ2-7	.	TGTGCCACGGCGGGACAGGGTGCCTACGAGCAGTACTTC	CATAGQGAYEQYF
TRBV10-3	.	TRBJ2-3	.	TGTGCCATCAAGTATTCCGACTCCACAGATACGCAGTATTTT	CAIKYSDSTDTQYF
TRBV9	.	TRBJ1-2	.	TGTGCCAGCAGCGAAACACCCTTTTGGATACAGGATGGCTACACCTTC	CASSETPFWIQDGYTF
TRBV28	TRBD1	TRBJ2-7	.	TGTGCCAGCACCCTCACCGGGACAGGGCTCTACGAGCAGTACTTC	CASTLTGTGLYEQYF
TRBV30	.	TRBJ1-1	.	TGTGCCTGGGGCGCGCCGGCGGGTGAAGCTTTCTTT	CAWGAPAGEAFF
TRBV7-3	.	TRBJ2-3	.	TGTGCCAGCAGCTTAATGCCGGTCAGCACAGATACGCAGTATTTT	CASSLMPVSTDTQYF
TRBV2	.	TRBJ2-7	.	TGTGCCAGCAGGCTTCCCGGCGGGACGGCCCCAGGGGAGCAGTACTTC	CASRLPGGTAPGEQYF
TRBV4-3	TRBD1	TRBJ2-7	.	TGCGCCAGCAGCCAGGGCCGGGACAGGGGGTTCTACGAGCAGTACTTC	CASSQGRDRGFYEQYF
TRBV6-5	.	TRBJ2-7	.	TGTGCCAGCACCTCCGGTGGGGATAGGTACGAGCAGTACTTC	CASTSGGDRYEQYF
TRBV6-5	.	TRBJ2-5	.	TGTGCCAGCAGCGGGGGCAGCCAAGAGACCCAGTACTTC	CASSGGSQETQYF
TRBV3-1/TRBV3-2	.	TRBJ2-3	.	TGTGCCAGCAGCCAAACAGGAGCGTCCCCCACAGATACGCAGTATTTT	CASSQTGASPTDTQYF
TRBV6-4	.	TRBJ1-2	.	TGTGCCAGCAGTGACTCGTTCCCAGGGGATGGCTACACCTTC	CASSDSFPGDGYTF
TRBV6-6	.	TRBJ2-7	.	TGTGCCAGCAGTCGGCGGACTGGGAGACAGTCCTCCTACGAGCAGTACTTC	CASSRRTGRQSSYEQYF
TRBV9	.	TRBJ2-3	.	TGTGCCAGCAGCGCAGTAACAGATACGCAGTATTTT	CASSAVTDTQYF
TRBV9	.	TRBJ2-3	.	TGTGCCAGCAGCCTAGGATTGGGGAGCACAGATACGCAGTATTTT	CASSLGLGSTDTQYF
TRBV28	.	TRBJ1-4	.	TGTGCCAGCTCGAGGGAAAAACTGTTTTTT	CASSREKLFF
TRBV9	.	TRBJ2-3	.	TGTGCCAGCAGCCCCGGGGACTTCACAGATACGCAGTATTTT	CASSPGDFTDTQYF
TRBV28	.	TRBJ1-5	.	TGTGCCAGCAGTTTCCAAAGAAGCAATCAGCCCCAGCATTTT	CASSFQRSNQPQHF
TRBV11-2	.	TRBJ2-2	.	TGTGCCAGCATCCTCGGGAGAAGACCGAACACCGGGGAGCTGTTTTTT	CASILGRRPNTGELFF
TRBV9	TRBD1	TRBJ2-1	.	TGTGCCAGCAGCGGACAGGGCCAATCCTACAATGAGCAGTTCTTC	CASSGQGQSYNEQFF
TRBV28	TRBD2	TRBJ2-7	once	TGTGCCAGCAGGGGACTAGCGGGATGGGAGCAGTACTTC	CASRGLAGWEQYF
TRBV30	TRBD1	TRBJ1-1	.	TGTGCCTGGAGTGTATCCGGGGACAGTGAAGCTTTCTTT	CAWSVSGDSEAFF
TRBV13	TRBD2	TRBJ2-4	.	TGTGCCAGCAGCCCCCCGTGGATAGCGGGAGGAGTAGCCAAAAACATTCAGTACTTC	CASSPPWIAGGVAKNIQYF
TRBV19	.	TRBJ2-3	.	TGTGCCAGTAAGAGGGGGACGACCACAGATACGCAGTATTTT	CASKRGTTTDTQYF
TRBV19	.	TRBJ2-7	.	TGTGCCAGTACGGGGGTCCACGACGAGCAGTACTTC	CASTGVHDEQYF
TRBV6-5	.	TRBJ2-7	few	TGTGCCAGCAGGACCCCTCGTGGTTACGAGCAGTACTTC	CASRTPRGYEQYF
TRBV12-2	.	TRBJ2-7	.	TGTGCAAGTCGCTTAGCGTGGAACGGCTACGAGCAGTACTTC	CASRLAWNGYEQYF
TRBV6-2/TRBV6-3	.	TRBJ2-3	.	TGTGCCAGCAGTTACCCCACCTGGGCCAAGGAGGCCGATACGCAGTATTTT	CASSYPTWAKEADTQYF
TRBV28	TRBD2	TRBJ2-7	.	TGTGCCAGCAGTTCACCCGGTGGGGGGCAATTTCCTAGCGGGTCATCCTACGAGCAGTACTTC	CASSSPGGGQFPSGSSYEQYF
TRBV4-2	.	TRBJ2-3	.	TGTGCCAGCAGCCAAGTGGGACAATCCGAGCAAGTAGATACGCAGTATTTT	CASSQVGQSEQVDTQYF
TRBV15	.	TRBJ2-2	.	TGTGCCACCAGCAGAGATCTAACGAACACCGGGGAGCTGTTTTTT	CATSRDLTNTGELFF
TRBV24-1	.	TRBJ2-1	.	TGTGCCACCAGTGCCGGGCGGGCTACAGGGAATGAGCAGTTCTTC	CATSAGRATGNEQFF
TRBV9	TRBD2	TRBJ2-1	.	TGTGCCAGCAGCGTAGATTCTAGCGGGAGTTTGGCTAATGAGCAGTTCTTC	CASSVDSSGSLANEQFF
TRBV15	.	TRBJ1-5	.	TGTGCCACCGCTCCCGTAGACTTCAATCAGCCCCAGCATTTT	CATAPVDFNQPQHF
TRBV7-9	TRBD2	TRBJ2-7	.	TGTGCCAGCAGCTCAGGACTAGCAAGCGAGCAGTACTTC	CASSSGLASEQYF
TRBV6-1	.	TRBJ2-7	.	TGTGCCAGCAGTGAACAGGTGACGTCCTACGAGCAGTACTTC	CASSEQVTSYEQYF
TRBV19	TRBD1	TRBJ1-2	.	TGTGCCAGTAGTAGGCGGACAGGGAACTATGGCTACACCTTC	CASSRRTGNYGYTF
TRBV7-9	.	TRBJ1-2	.	TGTGCCAGCAGCTTAGGCTCCCTATATGGCTACACCTTC	CASSLGSLYGYTF
TRBV5-1	TRBD2	TRBJ2-7	.	TGCGCCAGCACCCCAGCCGGGACTAGTTACGAGCAGTACTTC	CASTPAGTSYEQYF
TRBV10-3	TRBD2	TRBJ2-7	.	TGTGCCACGGGAGGGCCGCGTGAGGAGCAGTACTTC	CATGGPREEQYF
TRBV19	.	TRBJ1-5	.	TGTGCCAGTAGTATCACGGGCTCCAGGCCCAATCAGCCCCAGCATTTT	CASSITGSRPNQPQHF